The sequence of this TCR beta chain was determined in a study of technical replicates of blood from a handful of donors. Only in-frame clones appear in the TCRdb table, and some are missing; sequencing was by immunoSEQ multiplex PCR. The sample shows roughly 80,000 clones, 95% to 96% of them seen only once. Trimming cost V 5 bases and J 4 bases; bases outside gene matches: 5. The germline V gene encodes CDR1 SGHDN and CDR2 FVKESK. The CDR3 extends over 15 amino acids. The chain couples TRBV14 to TRBJ2-3, with TRBD2 matching 11 bases. The sequenced sample was T cells isolated from PBMCs. This TCR came from a human donor in good health. Written as DNA, the CDR3 is TGTGCCAGCAGCGTCACTAGCGGGGGCGCAGATACGCAGTATTTT. It translates to CASSVTSGGADTQYF.